This T cell receptor (beta chain) was identified in a study of blood T cell repertoires in COVID-19. CDR1 and CDR2 from the germline V gene are SGHTA and FQGTGA. This CDR3 has 13 residues. Trimming took 6 bases from V and 11 from J; bases not matched to a gene: 12. Produced via immunoSEQ multiplex PCR; TCRdb's table is partial and in-frame only. The data show roughly 280,000 clones, 75% to 90% seen once. The sequenced sample was PBMCs or T cells enriched from blood (not recorded which). This chain links TRBV7-3 with TRBJ1-1; 7 bases agree with TRBD1. The TCR originated in a woman aged 25 to 39 with acute COVID-19. CDR3 sequence reads: CASSSDPTGRAFF. DNA of the CDR3: TGTGCCAGCAGTTCCGACCCGACAGGGAGGGCTTTCTTT.